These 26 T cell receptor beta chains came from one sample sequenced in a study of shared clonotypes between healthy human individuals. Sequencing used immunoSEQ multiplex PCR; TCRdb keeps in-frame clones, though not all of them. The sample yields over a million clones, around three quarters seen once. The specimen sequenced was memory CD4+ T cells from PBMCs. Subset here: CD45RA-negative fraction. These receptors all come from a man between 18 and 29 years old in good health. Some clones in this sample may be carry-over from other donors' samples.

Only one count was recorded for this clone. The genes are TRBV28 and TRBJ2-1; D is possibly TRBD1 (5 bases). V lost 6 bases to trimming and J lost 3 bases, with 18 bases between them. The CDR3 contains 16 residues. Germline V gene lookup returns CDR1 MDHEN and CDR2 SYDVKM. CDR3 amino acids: CASSESPVGVYNEQFF. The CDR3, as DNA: TGTGCCAGCAGCGAAAGCCCCGTAGGGGTCTACAATGAGCAGTTCTTC.

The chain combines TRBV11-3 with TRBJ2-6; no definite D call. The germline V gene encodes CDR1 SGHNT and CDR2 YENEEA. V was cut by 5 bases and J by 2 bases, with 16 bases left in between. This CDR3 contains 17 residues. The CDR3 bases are TGTGCCAGCAGCGCCCCCGGTAAAGCGACTGGGGCCAACGTCCTGACTTTC. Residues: CASSAPGKATGANVLTF.

The CDR3: CASSDPGTAKETQYF. The DNA of the CDR3 is TGTGCCAGCAGTGACCCCGGGACAGCTAAAGAGACCCAGTACTTC. The chain has TRBV25-1 and TRBJ2-5, with 7 bases aligning to TRBD1. J gave up 3 bases and V 3 bases, and 7 bases lay outside the gene matches. CDR1 is MGHDK, CDR2 SYGVNS, per germline. This CDR3 has 15 amino acids.

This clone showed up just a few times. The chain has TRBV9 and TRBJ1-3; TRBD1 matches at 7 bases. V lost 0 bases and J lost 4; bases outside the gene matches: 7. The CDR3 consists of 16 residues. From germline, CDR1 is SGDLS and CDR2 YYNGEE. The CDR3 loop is CASSVAGQAGGNTIYF. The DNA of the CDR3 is TGTGCCAGCAGCGTAGCTGGACAGGCAGGGGGAAACACCATATATTTT.

The CDR3 DNA follows: TGTGCCAGCACTTTCGGCCGGACTAGGGACCACGAGCAGTACTTC. It translates to CASTFGRTRDHEQYF. The chain joins TRBV2 to TRBJ2-7; 7 nucleotides match TRBD2. V shed 7 bases, J shed 5 bases, and the junction held 14 bases outside the gene matches. CDR3 length: 15 residues. The germline V gene has CDR1 SNHLY and CDR2 FYNNEI.

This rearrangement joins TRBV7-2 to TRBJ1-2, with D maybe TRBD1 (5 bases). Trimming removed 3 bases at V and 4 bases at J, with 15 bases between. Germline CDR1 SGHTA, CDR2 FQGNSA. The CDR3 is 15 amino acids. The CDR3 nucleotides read TGTGCCAGCAGCTTTCAGGGAACCACTGGCTATGGCTACACCTTC. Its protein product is CASSFQGTTGYGYTF.

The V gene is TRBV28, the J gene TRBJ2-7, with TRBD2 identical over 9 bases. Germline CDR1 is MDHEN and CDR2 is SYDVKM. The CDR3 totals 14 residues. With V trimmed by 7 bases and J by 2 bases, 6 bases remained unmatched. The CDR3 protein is CASKAGGPPYEQYF. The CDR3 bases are TGTGCCAGCAAGGCGGGAGGGCCGCCCTACGAGCAGTACTTC. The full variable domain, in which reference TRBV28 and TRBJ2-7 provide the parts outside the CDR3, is DVKVTQSSRYLVKRTGEKVFLECVQDMDHENMFWYRQDPGLGLRLIYFSYDVKMKEKGDIPEGYSVSREKKERFSLILESASTNQTSMYLCASKAGGPPYEQYFGPGTRLTVT.

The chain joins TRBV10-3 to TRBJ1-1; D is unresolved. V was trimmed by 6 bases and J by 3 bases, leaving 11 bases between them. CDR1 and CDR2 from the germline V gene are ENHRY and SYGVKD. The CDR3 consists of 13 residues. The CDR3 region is CAIRAGIDTEAFF. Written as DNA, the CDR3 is TGTGCCATCAGGGCCGGGATCGACACTGAAGCTTTCTTT.

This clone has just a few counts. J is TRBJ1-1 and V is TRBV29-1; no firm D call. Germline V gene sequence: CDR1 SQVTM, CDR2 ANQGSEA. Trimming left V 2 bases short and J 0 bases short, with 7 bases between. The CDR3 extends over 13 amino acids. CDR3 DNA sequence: TGCAGCGTTGAAAAGACGATGAACACTGAAGCTTTCTTT. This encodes CSVEKTMNTEAFF.

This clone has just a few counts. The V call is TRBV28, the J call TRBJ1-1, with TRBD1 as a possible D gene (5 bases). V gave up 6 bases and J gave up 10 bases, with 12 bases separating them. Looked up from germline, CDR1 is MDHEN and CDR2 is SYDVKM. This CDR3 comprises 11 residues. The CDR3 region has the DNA TGTGCCAGCAGCCTCTCCCAGGGAGCTTTCTTT. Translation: CASSLSQGAFF.

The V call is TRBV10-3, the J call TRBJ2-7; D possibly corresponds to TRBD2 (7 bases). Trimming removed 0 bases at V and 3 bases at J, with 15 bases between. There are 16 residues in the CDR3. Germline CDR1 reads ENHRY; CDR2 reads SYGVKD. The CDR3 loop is CAISESPGGGLYEQYF. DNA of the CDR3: TGTGCCATCAGTGAGTCGCCCGGCGGGGGCCTCTACGAGCAGTACTTC.

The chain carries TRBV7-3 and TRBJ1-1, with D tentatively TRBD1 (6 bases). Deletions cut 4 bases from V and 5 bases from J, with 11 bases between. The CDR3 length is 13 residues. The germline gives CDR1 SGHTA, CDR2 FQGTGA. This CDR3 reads CASSYKGGTEAFF. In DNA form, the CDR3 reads TGTGCCAGCAGCTATAAGGGGGGGACTGAAGCTTTCTTT.

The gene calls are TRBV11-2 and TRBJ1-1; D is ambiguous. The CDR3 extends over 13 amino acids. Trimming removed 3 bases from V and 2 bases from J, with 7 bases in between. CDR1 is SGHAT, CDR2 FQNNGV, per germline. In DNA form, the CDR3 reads TGTGCCAGCAGCTTCAAACGTAACACTGAAGCTTTCTTT. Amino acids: CASSFKRNTEAFF.

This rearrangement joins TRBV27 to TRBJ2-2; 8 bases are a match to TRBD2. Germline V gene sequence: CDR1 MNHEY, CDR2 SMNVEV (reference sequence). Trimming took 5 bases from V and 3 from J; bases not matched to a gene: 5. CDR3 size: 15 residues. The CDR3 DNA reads TGTGCCAGCAGTAGAATAGCGGGATACACCGGGGAGCTGTTTTTT. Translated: CASSRIAGYTGELFF.

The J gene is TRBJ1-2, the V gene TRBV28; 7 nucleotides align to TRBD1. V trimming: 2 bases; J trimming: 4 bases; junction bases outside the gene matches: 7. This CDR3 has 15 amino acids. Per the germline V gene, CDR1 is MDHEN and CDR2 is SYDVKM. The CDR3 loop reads CASSLPRDSTYGYTF. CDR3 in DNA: TGTGCCAGCAGTTTACCCCGGGACAGTACCTATGGCTACACCTTC.

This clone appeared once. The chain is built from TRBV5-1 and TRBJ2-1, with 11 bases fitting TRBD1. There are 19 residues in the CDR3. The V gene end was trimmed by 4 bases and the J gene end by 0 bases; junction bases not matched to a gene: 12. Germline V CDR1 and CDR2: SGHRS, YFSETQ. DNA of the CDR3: TGCGCCAGCAGCCACCCCGGGACAGGGGGACTTCCCTCCTACAATGAGCAGTTCTTC. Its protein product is CASSHPGTGGLPSYNEQFF.

CDR3 coding DNA: TGTGCCAGCAGCTCATCCGGGGCCCCCCGAGCAGAGACCCAGTACTTC. Translated, it gives CASSSSGAPRAETQYF. The rearrangement links TRBV7-8 to TRBJ2-5; perhaps D is TRBD1 or TRBD2 (5 bases each). In germline, CDR1 is SGHVS, CDR2 FQNEAQ. The CDR3 is 16 residues long. V shed 4 bases and J shed 4 bases, with 19 bases lying between them.

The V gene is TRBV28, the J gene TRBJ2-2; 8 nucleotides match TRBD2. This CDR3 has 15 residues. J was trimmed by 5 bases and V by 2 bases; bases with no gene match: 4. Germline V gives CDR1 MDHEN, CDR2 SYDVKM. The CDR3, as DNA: TGTGCCAGCAGTTTAGACGGGAGGGTTACCGGGGAGCTGTTTTTT. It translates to CASSLDGRVTGELFF. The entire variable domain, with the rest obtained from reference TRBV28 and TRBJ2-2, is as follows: DVKVTQSSRYLVKRTGEKVFLECVQDMDHENMFWYRQDPGLGLRLIYFSYDVKMKEKGDIPEGYSVSREKKERFSLILESASTNQTSMYLCASSLDGRVTGELFFGEGSRLTVL.

The CDR3 sequence: CASTETGTHEKLFF. The CDR3 DNA is TGTGCCAGCACCGAGACAGGGACCCATGAAAAACTGTTTTTT. V and J are TRBV7-9 and TRBJ1-4, with 7 nucleotides matching TRBD1. The germline V gene encodes CDR1 SEHNR and CDR2 FQNEAQ (reference sequence). With V trimmed by 7 bases and J by 6 bases, 8 bases remained unmatched. This CDR3 region has 14 residues.

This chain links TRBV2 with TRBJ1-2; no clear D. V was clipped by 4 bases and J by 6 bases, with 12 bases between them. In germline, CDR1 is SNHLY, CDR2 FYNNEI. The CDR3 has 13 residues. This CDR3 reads CASSVRYGNGYTF. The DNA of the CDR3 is TGTGCCAGCAGTGTGAGATACGGTAATGGCTACACCTTC.

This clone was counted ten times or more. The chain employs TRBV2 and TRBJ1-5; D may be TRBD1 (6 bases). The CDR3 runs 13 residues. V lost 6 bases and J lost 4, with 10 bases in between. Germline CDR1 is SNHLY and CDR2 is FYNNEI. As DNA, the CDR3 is TGTGCCAGCAGCAGGACAGATAATCAGCCCCAGCATTTT. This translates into CASSRTDNQPQHF. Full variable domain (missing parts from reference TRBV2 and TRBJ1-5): EPEVTQTPSHQVTQMGQEVILRCVPISNHLYFYWYRQILGQKVEFLVSFYNNEISEKSEIFDDQFSVERPDGSNFTLKIRSTKLEDSAMYFCASSRTDNQPQHFGDGTRLSIL.

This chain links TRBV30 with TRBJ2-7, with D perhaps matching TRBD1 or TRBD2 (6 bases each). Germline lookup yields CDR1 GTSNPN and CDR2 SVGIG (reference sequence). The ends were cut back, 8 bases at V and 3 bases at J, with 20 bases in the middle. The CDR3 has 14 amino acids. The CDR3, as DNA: TGTGCCGTCACACAAGGGGGGAGTTACTACGAGCAGTACTTC. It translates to CAVTQGGSYYEQYF.

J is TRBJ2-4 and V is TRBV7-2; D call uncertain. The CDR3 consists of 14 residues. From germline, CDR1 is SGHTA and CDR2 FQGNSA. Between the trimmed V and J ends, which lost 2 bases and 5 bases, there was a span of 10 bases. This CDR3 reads CASSLWGSENIQYF. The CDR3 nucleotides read TGTGCCAGCAGCTTATGGGGTTCGGAAAACATTCAGTACTTC.

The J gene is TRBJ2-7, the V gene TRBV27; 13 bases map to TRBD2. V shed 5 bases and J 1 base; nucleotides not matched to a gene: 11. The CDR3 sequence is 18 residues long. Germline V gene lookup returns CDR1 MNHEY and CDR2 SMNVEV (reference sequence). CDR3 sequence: CASSPRTSGRVVSYEQYF. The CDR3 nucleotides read TGTGCCAGCAGTCCAAGGACTAGCGGGAGAGTCGTATCCTACGAGCAGTACTTC.

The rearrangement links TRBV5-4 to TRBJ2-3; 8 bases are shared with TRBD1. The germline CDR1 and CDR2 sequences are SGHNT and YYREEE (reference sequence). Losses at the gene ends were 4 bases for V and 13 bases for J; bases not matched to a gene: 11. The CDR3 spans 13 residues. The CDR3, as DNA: TGTGCCAGCAGCCCCGACAGTTCAGGGGGCAAGTATTTT. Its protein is CASSPDSSGGKYF.

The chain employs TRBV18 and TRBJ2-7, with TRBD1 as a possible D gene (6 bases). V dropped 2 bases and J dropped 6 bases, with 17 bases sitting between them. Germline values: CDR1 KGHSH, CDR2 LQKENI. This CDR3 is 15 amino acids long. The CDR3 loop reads CASSPIGQSTVEQYF. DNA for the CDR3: TGTGCCAGCTCACCAATCGGACAGTCGACTGTCGAGCAGTACTTC.